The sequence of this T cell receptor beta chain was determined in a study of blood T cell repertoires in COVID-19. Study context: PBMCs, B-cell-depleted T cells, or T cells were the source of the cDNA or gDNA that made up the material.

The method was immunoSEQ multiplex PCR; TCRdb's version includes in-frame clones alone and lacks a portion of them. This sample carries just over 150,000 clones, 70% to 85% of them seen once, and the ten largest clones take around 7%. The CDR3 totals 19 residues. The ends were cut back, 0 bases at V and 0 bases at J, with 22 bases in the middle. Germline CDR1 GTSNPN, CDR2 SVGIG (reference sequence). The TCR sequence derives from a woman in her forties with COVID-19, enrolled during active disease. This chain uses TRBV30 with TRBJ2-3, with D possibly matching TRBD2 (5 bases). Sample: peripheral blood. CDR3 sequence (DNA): TGTGCCTGGAGTGTACCCCTGGGCTGGAGCGGAATTAGCACAGATACGCAGTATTTT. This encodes CAWSVPLGWSGISTDTQYF.